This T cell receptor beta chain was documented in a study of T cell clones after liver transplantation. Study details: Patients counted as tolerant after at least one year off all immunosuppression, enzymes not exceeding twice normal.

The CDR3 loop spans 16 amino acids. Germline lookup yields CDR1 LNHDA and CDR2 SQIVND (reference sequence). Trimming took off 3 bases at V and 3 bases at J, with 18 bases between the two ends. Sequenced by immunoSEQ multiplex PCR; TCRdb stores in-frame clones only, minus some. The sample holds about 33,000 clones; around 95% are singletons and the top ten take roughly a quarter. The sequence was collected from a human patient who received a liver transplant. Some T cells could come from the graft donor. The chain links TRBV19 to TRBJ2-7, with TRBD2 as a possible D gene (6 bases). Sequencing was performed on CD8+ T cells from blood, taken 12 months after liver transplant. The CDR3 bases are TGTGCCAGTAGTATTAGTGGCGGGGACCTTGACTACGAGCAGTACTTC. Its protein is CASSISGGDLDYEQYF.